The 20 T cell receptor beta chains in this list originate from one sample, sequenced in a study of identical twins. From the 5' RACE reads, TCRdb called clonotypes with MiXCR, one entry per CDR3 protein. The table has 700,000 or so distinct CDR3 sequences, more than 6.5% seen once. This same sample was also taken into another study, of yellow fever vaccine responses in identical twins.

The specimen was PBMCs. The origin of the receptors is a woman under 30 in good health.

The CDR3 sequence is CASSFAASQETQYF. The CDR3 DNA is TGTGCCAGCAGTTTTGCGGCCTCCCAAGAGACCCAGTACTTC. The chain links TRBV27 to TRBJ2-5, with no clear D. Germline V gives CDR1 MNHEY, CDR2 SMNVEV (reference sequence). The germline V and J ends were trimmed by 3 bases and 1 base, with 9 bases remaining between them. CDR3 size: 14 residues.

This chain joins TRBV5-1 and TRBJ2-7, with D perhaps TRBD1 or TRBD2 (5 bases each). Germline CDR1 SGHRS, CDR2 YFSETQ. The CDR3 runs 14 residues. V was cut by 5 bases and J by 3 bases, with 15 bases left in between. Here the CDR3 DNA reads TGCGCCAGCAGTAAAAGAGGGGAAGTCTACGAGCAGTACTTC. As protein: CASSKRGEVYEQYF.

Ten or more counts support this clonotype. The V and J genes are TRBV12-3 or TRBV12-4 and TRBJ2-1, with TRBD2 matching 8 bases. The CDR3 spans 16 residues. The V gene end was trimmed by 3 bases and the J gene end by 6 bases; junction bases not matched to a gene: 10. CDR3: CASSLPGRALGNEQFF. DNA for the CDR3: TGTGCCAGCAGTTTGCCCGGGAGGGCCTTGGGCAATGAGCAGTTCTTC.

This clonotype was observed at least ten times. V and J are TRBV20-1 and TRBJ2-7; maybe TRBD2 (7 bases). Germline CDR1 and CDR2: DFQATT and SNEGSKA (reference sequence). The CDR3 is 16 amino acids. Trimming stripped 1 base from V and 5 bases from J, with 21 bases between. CDR3 coding DNA: TGCAGTGCTAGAGGGCTTAAGGGGGGGCAAAGCGACGAGCAGTACTTC. Translated, it gives CSARGLKGGQSDEQYF.

The chain recombines TRBV29-1 with TRBJ2-1; D ambiguous. V was pared by 4 bases and J by 7 bases, with 5 bases between. Germline V CDR1 and CDR2: SQVTM, ANQGSEA. This CDR3 comprises 10 residues. The CDR3 reads CSVAGNEQFF. In DNA, the CDR3 is TGCAGCGTTGCCGGGAATGAGCAGTTCTTC.

The CDR3 nucleotides are TGTGCCAGCTCCCCGCAGGGATTCGTGGGGCAGGCTGGTGAAAAACTGTTTTTT. Translation: CASSPQGFVGQAGEKLFF. The genes are TRBV18 and TRBJ1-4; tentatively, D is TRBD1 (5 bases). The V gene lost 6 bases and the J gene lost 7 bases, with 27 bases spanning the gap. Germline values: CDR1 KGHSH, CDR2 LQKENI. This CDR3 comprises 18 residues.

This clonotype was recorded many times. The chain is built from TRBV29-1 and TRBJ2-7; 9 positions agree with TRBD1. V lost 4 bases and J lost 2; bases outside the gene matches: 9. Germline CDR1 is SQVTM and CDR2 is ANQGSEA. This CDR3 spans 15 amino acids. The CDR3 protein is CSVVGAGTGTYEQYF. The CDR3 nucleotides are TGCAGCGTTGTTGGGGCCGGGACAGGGACCTACGAGCAGTACTTC.

This clonotype was counted only a few times. The CDR3 sequence is CASSSQNLAGITYEQYF. CDR3 sequence (DNA): TGTGCCAGCAGCTCCCAAAACTTAGCGGGAATTACCTACGAGCAGTACTTC. The V call is TRBV11-2, the J call TRBJ2-7; 8 nucleotides agree with TRBD2. Germline CDR1 and CDR2: SGHAT and FQNNGV. The CDR3 loop spans 17 amino acids. V dropped 4 bases and J dropped 2; count of bases not matched to a gene: 13.

This clonotype came up many times. The gene calls are TRBV4-2 and TRBJ2-1, with D possibly TRBD2 on 5 matching bases. The CDR3 sequence is 15 residues long. Trimming took 2 bases from V and 7 from J, leaving 15 bases between them. Germline V gene sequence: CDR1 LGHNA, CDR2 YNFKEQ. For the CDR3, the DNA is TGTGCCAGCAGCCAAACGCGAGGGTCGGTGAATGAGCAGTTCTTC. Its translation is CASSQTRGSVNEQFF.

The CDR3 region is CASSRNQDILNGYTF. The CDR3 bases are TGTGCCAGCAGCCGGAACCAGGACATTCTCAATGGCTACACCTTC. V is TRBV27 and J is TRBJ1-2; perhaps TRBD1 as D (5 bases). Germline values: CDR1 MNHEY, CDR2 SMNVEV (reference sequence). The germline V and J ends were trimmed by 6 bases and 6 bases, with 20 bases remaining between them. The CDR3 has 15 amino acids.

This clonotype was detected ten times or more. The rearrangement uses TRBV7-9 and TRBJ2-2, with no clear D. The germline gives CDR1 SEHNR, CDR2 FQNEAQ (reference sequence). CDR3 size: 16 residues. Trimming stripped 1 base from V and 1 base from J, with 10 bases between. The CDR3 DNA sequence: TGTGCCAGCAGCTTAGTAGCACAGATGAACACCGGGGAGCTGTTTTTT. Protein sequence: CASSLVAQMNTGELFF.

The rearrangement joins TRBV4-1 to TRBJ2-7, with 7 bases lining up with TRBD2. CDR1 is MGHRA, CDR2 YSYEKL, per germline. This CDR3 spans 15 amino acids. V lost 2 bases to trimming and J lost 2 bases; unmatched junction nucleotides: 6. In nucleotides, the CDR3 is TGCGCCAGCAGCCAATCTAGCGGAGGTGCCTACGAGCAGTACTTC. This gives the protein CASSQSSGGAYEQYF.

This clonotype was recorded many times. This chain uses TRBV10-3 with TRBJ1-1; the D gene is possibly TRBD1 (5 bases). The CDR3 length is 16 residues. Germline values: CDR1 ENHRY, CDR2 SYGVKD. V was pared by 5 bases and J by 7 bases, with 23 bases between. The DNA of the CDR3 is TGTGCCATCAGTCCTGGGACGGATCGTGGATTCCTTGAAGCTTTCTTT. Translating gives CAISPGTDRGFLEAFF.

This clonotype occurred many times. The rearrangement joins TRBV7-9 to TRBJ2-7; maybe TRBD2 (8 bases). CDR1 is SEHNR, CDR2 FQNEAQ, per germline (reference sequence). Trimming stripped 3 bases from V and 6 bases from J, with 15 bases between. CDR3 length: 14 amino acids. The CDR3 DNA is TGTGCCAGCAGCTTTAGCGGGACAGTCCTCGAGCAGTACTTC. It translates to CASSFSGTVLEQYF.

This clonotype came up a few times. The chain uses TRBV20-1 and TRBJ2-7, with TRBD2 as a possible D gene (6 bases). CDR3 length: 13 amino acids. Looked up from germline, CDR1 is DFQATT and CDR2 is SNEGSKA (reference sequence). V was trimmed by 6 bases and J by 7 bases, leaving 19 bases between them. This chain's CDR3 is CSARLVVVGEQYF. CDR3 coding DNA: TGCAGTGCCCGACTAGTGGTGGTAGGTGAGCAGTACTTC.

This clonotype was observed a handful of times. J is TRBJ1-6 and V is TRBV6-1; the D is unclear. This CDR3 has 14 amino acids. The germline gives CDR1 MNHNS, CDR2 SASEGT. V lost 7 bases to trimming and J lost 0 bases, with 7 bases between them. The CDR3 loop is CASKTSSYNSPLHF. CDR3 DNA: TGTGCCAGCAAGACTAGCTCCTATAATTCACCCCTCCACTTT.

The chain joins TRBV29-1 to TRBJ2-2; D unclear. The V end was cut by 7 bases, the J end by 5 bases, with 11 bases between. Germline CDR1 reads SQVTM; CDR2 reads ANQGSEA. This CDR3 spans 12 amino acids. The CDR3 DNA follows: TGCAGCGCAGAACGCCTTACCGGGGAGCTGTTTTTT. It yields the protein CSAERLTGELFF.

About this clonotype: Germline is not matched at one junction end, which may reflect a read error. This rearrangement joins TRBV2 to TRBJ1-5; maybe TRBD1 (5 bases). Germline CDR1 SNHLY, CDR2 FYNNEI. This CDR3 is built from 15 residues. CDR3 sequence (DNA): TGTGCCAGCAGTGAGGCAGGGACCAGCAATCAGCCCCAGCAATTT. Protein sequence: CASSEAGTSNQPQQF. Full variable domain (rest looked up from reference TRBV2 and TRBJ1-5): EPEVTQTPSHQVTQMGQEVILRCVPISNHLYFYWYRQILGQKVEFLVSFYNNEISEKSEIFDDQFSVERPDGSNFTLKIRSTKLEDSAMYFCASSEAGTSNQPQQFGDGTRLSIL.

The sample holds one count of this clonotype. It is likely a read error: a sequence one base away is far more abundant. The chain is built from TRBV3-1 and TRBJ2-1; the D gene is possibly TRBD1 (6 bases). The CDR3 loop spans 12 amino acids. Trimming cost V 7 bases and J 7 bases, with 11 bases left between them. Germline loops: CDR1 LGHDT, CDR2 YNNKEL (reference sequence). The CDR3 is CASNPTGNEQFF. The CDR3 bases are TGTGCCAGCAACCCTACAGGGAATGAGCAGTTCTTC.

This clonotype has more than one count but fewer than ten. V usage is TRBV10-1 and J usage is TRBJ2-5, with unresolved D. The germline V gene has CDR1 WNHNN and CDR2 SYGVQD (reference sequence). The CDR3 spans 13 residues. Trimming cost V 0 bases and J 5 bases, with 7 bases left between them. CDR3 DNA sequence: TGCGCCAGCAGTGAGTCCGTTTGGGAGACCCAGTACTTC. As protein: CASSESVWETQYF.